A single sample gave rise to the 16 T cell receptor beta chains below, sequenced in a study of blood T cell repertoires in COVID-19. Assay: immunoSEQ multiplex PCR; the TCRdb copy retains only in-frame clones and omits some. The sample holds roughly 68,000 clones, 70% to 90% seen once. Sequencing was performed on peripheral blood. The receptors originated from a woman between 45 and 65 years old with COVID-19, enrolled during active disease.

The gene calls are TRBV19 and TRBJ2-7; TRBD2 aligns across 10 bases. With V trimmed by 6 bases and J by 5 bases, 4 bases remained unmatched. CDR1 is LNHDA and CDR2 is SQIVND in the germline V gene (reference sequence). The CDR3 runs to 13 residues. CDR3 amino acids: CASSTSGKDEQYF. CDR3 in DNA: TGTGCCAGTAGCACTAGCGGGAAGGACGAGCAGTACTTC.

The chain couples TRBV19 to TRBJ1-1; 8 positions agree with TRBD1. Per the germline V gene, CDR1 is LNHDA and CDR2 is SQIVND (reference sequence). The CDR3 is made up of 18 amino acids. V lost 3 bases to trimming and J lost 4 bases; unmatched junction nucleotides: 16. Written as DNA, the CDR3 is TGTGCCAGTAGTATTTTGGGGCTTCAGGGGGCGCGGGGCACTGAAGCTTTCTTT. Encoded protein: CASSILGLQGARGTEAFF. The full variable domain, in which reference TRBV19 and TRBJ1-1 provide the parts outside the CDR3, is DGGITQSPKYLFRKEGQNVTLSCEQNLNHDAMYWYRQDPGQGLRLIYYSQIVNDFQKGDIAEGYSVSREKKESFPLTVTSAQKNPTAFYLCASSILGLQGARGTEAFFGQGTRLTVV.

In its sample, this clone was seen once. This chain joins TRBV7-3 and TRBJ2-5; 10 nucleotides match TRBD1. There are 13 residues in the CDR3. V dropped 5 bases and J dropped 5; count of bases not matched to a gene: 2. Germline CDR1 reads SGHTA; CDR2 reads FQGTGA. The CDR3 DNA is TGTGCCAGCAGCCGGGGACAGGGGGAGACCCAGTACTTC. Its protein is CASSRGQGETQYF.

This chain connects TRBV10-3 to TRBJ2-1; tentatively, D is TRBD2 (6 bases). The CDR3 is made up of 14 amino acids. Per germline, CDR1 ENHRY and CDR2 SYGVKD. The V end was cut by 4 bases, the J end by 10 bases, with 17 bases between. The CDR3 DNA sequence: TGTGCCATCAGTGTACACGGGAGAGACACCGAGCAGTTCTTC. Its protein product is CAISVHGRDTEQFF.

DNA for the CDR3: TGTGCCAGCAGTTTGAGAGTAGCGGGAGGCTCTACAGATACGCAGTATTTT. It yields the protein CASSLRVAGGSTDTQYF. The chain has TRBV27 and TRBJ2-3; 10 nucleotides agree with TRBD2. This CDR3 region has 17 residues. Germline CDR1 is MNHEY and CDR2 is SMNVEV (reference sequence). The junction had 9 bases not matched to a gene; V was cut back by 3 bases and J by 3 bases.

The chain combines TRBV5-1 with TRBJ2-2, with 14 bases that match TRBD2. Germline trimming cut 5 bases from V and 8 bases from J; bases unmatched to any gene: 11. This CDR3 spans 17 amino acids. Germline lookup yields CDR1 SGHRS and CDR2 YFSETQ. CDR3 sequence: CASSTQGLAGVIGELFF. CDR3 sequence (DNA): TGCGCCAGCAGTACCCAGGGACTAGCGGGAGTTATAGGGGAGCTGTTTTTT.

V usage is TRBV7-9 and J usage is TRBJ1-2, with D tentatively TRBD1 (5 bases). The ends were cut back, 8 bases at V and 5 bases at J, with 18 bases in the middle. This CDR3 contains 14 residues. Germline assignment: CDR1 SEHNR and CDR2 FQNEAQ (reference sequence). The CDR3 loop is CASGAGGRGYGYTF. In nucleotides, the CDR3 is TGTGCCAGCGGGGCGGGAGGGCGAGGTTATGGCTACACCTTC.

The rearrangement uses TRBV28 and TRBJ2-7; 13 bases fit TRBD2. The CDR3 consists of 15 residues. CDR1 and CDR2 (germline): MDHEN, SYDVKM. With 7 bases clipped from V and 0 bases from J, the junction kept 3 bases outside the gene matches. CDR3 DNA: TGTGCCAGCAACAGACTAGCGGGAGGCTCCTACGAGCAGTACTTC. Residues: CASNRLAGGSYEQYF.

V is TRBV2 and J is TRBJ2-7, with a possible D match to TRBD2 (5 bases). This CDR3 has 15 amino acids. CDR1 and CDR2 (germline): SNHLY, FYNNEI. Trimming left V 4 bases short and J 0 bases short, with 13 bases between. This CDR3 is CASSALGVSSYEQYF. The CDR3 bases are TGTGCCAGCAGTGCTCTCGGGGTCAGCTCCTACGAGCAGTACTTC.

This clone was detected once. The chain joins TRBV10-3 to TRBJ2-2, with D perhaps TRBD1 (6 bases). The V end was cut by 4 bases, the J end by 7 bases, with 13 bases between. The CDR3 is made up of 14 amino acids. Germline lookup yields CDR1 ENHRY and CDR2 SYGVKD. CDR3 residues: CAISVTGRVGELFF. CDR3 coding DNA: TGTGCCATCAGTGTGACAGGCAGAGTCGGGGAGCTGTTTTTT.

The gene calls are TRBV6-1 and TRBJ1-2, with 8 bases aligning to TRBD1. CDR3 length: 14 residues. Germline lookup yields CDR1 MNHNS and CDR2 SASEGT. The ends lost 8 bases at V and 6 bases at J; junction bases unmatched: 11. The CDR3 loop reads CASWAPDRVNGYTF. The CDR3 DNA follows: TGTGCCAGCTGGGCCCCGGACAGGGTGAATGGCTACACCTTC.

CDR3 protein: CASSPRIGVGELFF. DNA for the CDR3: TGTGCCAGCAGCCCTCGTATAGGGGTCGGGGAGCTGTTTTTT. The chain recombines TRBV5-5 with TRBJ2-2, with D tentatively TRBD1 (5 bases). Germline assignment: CDR1 SGHKS and CDR2 YYEKEE (reference sequence). Trimming cost V 4 bases and J 7 bases, with 14 bases left between them. This CDR3 contains 14 residues.

The chain is built from TRBV5-4 and TRBJ2-7; D is possibly TRBD2 (6 bases). This CDR3 has 12 residues. Trimming pared 0 bases from V and 6 bases from J, leaving 7 bases between. Per the germline V gene, CDR1 is SGHNT and CDR2 is YYREEE (reference sequence). This chain's CDR3 is CASSLVGGEQYF. The CDR3 DNA reads as TGTGCCAGCAGCTTGGTGGGGGGCGAGCAGTACTTC.

The chain employs TRBV7-6 and TRBJ2-7; 7 bases agree with TRBD1. Germline values: CDR1 SGHVS, CDR2 FNYEAQ. Trimming at V came to 3 bases and at J to 6 bases, leaving 14 bases not matched to a gene. The CDR3 is 16 amino acids. This CDR3 reads CASSLMTRQGAGEQYF. In DNA, the CDR3 is TGTGCCAGCAGCTTGATGACCCGACAGGGTGCAGGCGAGCAGTACTTC.

This chain links TRBV4-1 with TRBJ2-3, with D maybe TRBD2 (5 bases). The CDR3 has 15 residues. The germline CDR1 and CDR2 sequences are MGHRA and YSYEKL. Trimming removed 2 bases at V and 2 bases at J, with 11 bases between. The CDR3 sequence is CASSQTGLNTDTQYF. CDR3 sequence (DNA): TGCGCCAGCAGCCAAACCGGACTTAACACAGATACGCAGTATTTT.

The CDR3 DNA follows: TGTGCCAGCAGGTTGACTGAGAACACCGGGGAGCTGTTTTTT. Translating it yields CASRLTENTGELFF. V is TRBV6-5 and J is TRBJ2-2; no definite D call. Trimming shortened V by 6 bases and J by 1 base, and 9 bases separated the two germline ends. Germline-derived CDR1 and CDR2 are MNHEY and SVGAGI. The CDR3 contains 14 residues.